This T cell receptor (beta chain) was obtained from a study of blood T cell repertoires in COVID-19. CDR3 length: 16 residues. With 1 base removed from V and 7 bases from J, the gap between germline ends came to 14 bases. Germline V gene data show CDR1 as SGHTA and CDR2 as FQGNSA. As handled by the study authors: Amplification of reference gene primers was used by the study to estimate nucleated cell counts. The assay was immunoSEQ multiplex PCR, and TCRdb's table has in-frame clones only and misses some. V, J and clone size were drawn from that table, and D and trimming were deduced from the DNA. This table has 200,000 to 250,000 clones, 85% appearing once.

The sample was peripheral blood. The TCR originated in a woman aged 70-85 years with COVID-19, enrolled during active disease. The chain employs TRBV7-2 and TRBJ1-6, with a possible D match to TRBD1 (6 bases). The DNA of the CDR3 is TGTGCCAGCAGCTTAGTTTGGACAGCGGGGAATTCACCCCTCCACTTT. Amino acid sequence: CASSLVWTAGNSPLHF.